This entry lists 14 T cell receptor beta chains sequenced from one sample in a study of blood T cell repertoires in COVID-19. The protocol was immunoSEQ multiplex PCR, while the TCRdb copy is restricted to in-frame clones and leaves out a portion. The profile shows about 160,000 clones, 70% to 85% of them singletons. Sequencing used peripheral blood. Receptors originate from a man between 60 and 75 years old who had recovered from COVID-19.

The rearrangement joins TRBV6-4 to TRBJ2-3; 9 bases align to TRBD2. The CDR3 contains 20 residues. V was clipped by 5 bases and J by 5 bases; unmatched bases: 23. The germline V gene encodes CDR1 MRHNA and CDR2 SNTAGT. The CDR3, as DNA: TGTGCCAGCAGTCTCCCGCGGCCCAAGCGAGGCGGGGGGGCAGGAGATACGCAGTATTTT. Translation gives CASSLPRPKRGGGAGDTQYF.

The CDR3 DNA reads as TGTGCCAGCAGCTTACTAGCGGGGGCCAACACAGATACGCAGTATTTT. Translation: CASSLLAGANTDTQYF. The chain is built from TRBV7-3 and TRBJ2-3; TRBD2 matches at 10 bases. Looked up from germline, CDR1 is SGHTA and CDR2 is FQGTGA. Losses at the gene ends were 2 bases for V and 2 bases for J; bases not matched to a gene: 4. The CDR3 is 16 residues long.

This chain uses TRBV6-5 with TRBJ2-5; 10 nucleotides line up with TRBD2. With V trimmed by 5 bases and J by 1 base, 4 bases remained unmatched. Germline CDR1 and CDR2: MNHEY and SVGAGI. This CDR3 comprises 15 residues. For the CDR3, the DNA is TGTGCCAGCAGTAATAGCGGGGGGATCCAAGAGACCCAGTACTTC. Protein product: CASSNSGGIQETQYF.

The genes are TRBV7-3 and TRBJ1-2; the match to TRBD1 covers 8 bases. The CDR3 covers 15 residues. Germline assignment: CDR1 SGHTA and CDR2 FQGTGA. The J segment lost 8 bases and the V segment lost 5 bases, leaving 13 bases of the junction unmatched. The CDR3 region is CASSAGTGHPGGYTF. In nucleotides, the CDR3 is TGTGCCAGCAGCGCCGGGACAGGCCACCCTGGAGGCTACACCTTC.

This clone occurred once. The V call is TRBV7-3, the J call TRBJ2-3; the match to TRBD2 covers 11 bases. J was trimmed by 6 bases and V by 5 bases; bases with no gene match: 7. CDR1 and CDR2 (germline): SGHTA, FQGTGA. The CDR3 is 15 amino acids. CDR3 sequence: CASSPPSGGKDTQYF. Here the CDR3 DNA reads TGTGCCAGCAGCCCCCCTAGCGGGGGGAAGGATACGCAGTATTTT.

The rearrangement joins TRBV30 to TRBJ2-2, with 7 bases fitting TRBD1. This CDR3 spans 15 amino acids. Per the germline V gene, CDR1 is GTSNPN and CDR2 is SVGIG (reference sequence). Trimming cost V 8 bases and J 0 bases; bases outside gene matches: 9. CDR3 loop: CARTGGQANTGELFF. CDR3 in DNA: TGTGCCCGCACAGGTGGACAGGCGAACACCGGGGAGCTGTTTTTT.

The rearrangement links TRBV12-5 to TRBJ2-5; 8 positions agree with TRBD2. V dropped 6 bases and J dropped 3; count of bases not matched to a gene: 9. This CDR3 has 15 residues. CDR1 is LGHNT and CDR2 is FRNRAP in the germline V gene. CDR3 amino acids: CASGPLGAGEETQYF. The CDR3 DNA reads as TGTGCTAGTGGCCCTCTCGGAGCGGGGGAAGAGACCCAGTACTTC.

The J gene is TRBJ1-1, the V gene TRBV7-9, with D perhaps matching TRBD1 (5 bases). The germline V gene encodes CDR1 SEHNR and CDR2 FQNEAQ (reference sequence). Trimming left V 2 bases short and J 11 bases short, with 9 bases between. The CDR3 covers 11 residues. CDR3 sequence (DNA): TGTGCCAGCAGCTTACAGGGTTCGGCTTTCTTT. This encodes CASSLQGSAFF.

The gene calls are TRBV2 and TRBJ2-1; tentatively, D is TRBD2 (7 bases). There are 14 residues in the CDR3. The V gene lost 8 bases and the J gene lost 2 bases, with 13 bases spanning the gap. Germline values: CDR1 SNHLY, CDR2 FYNNEI. CDR3 sequence (DNA): TGTGCCAGCGAGGGGGGGCGAACCTACAATGAGCAGTTCTTC. Translating gives CASEGGRTYNEQFF.

V is TRBV28 and J is TRBJ1-3; 8 nucleotides line up with TRBD1. The CDR3 spans 15 residues. Trimming cost V 4 bases and J 4 bases; bases outside gene matches: 6. Germline V gives CDR1 MDHEN, CDR2 SYDVKM. CDR3 loop: CASSSSDRAGNTIYF. The DNA of the CDR3 is TGTGCCAGCAGTTCCTCGGACAGGGCGGGAAACACCATATATTTT.

The rearrangement uses TRBV6-5 and TRBJ1-1, with a tentative D call TRBD1 (6 bases). In germline, CDR1 is MNHEY, CDR2 SVGAGI. The CDR3 extends over 14 amino acids. The V gene lost 6 bases and the J gene lost 7 bases, with 18 bases spanning the gap. This CDR3 reads CASRPRQESFEAFF. DNA for the CDR3: TGTGCCAGCAGACCCCGACAGGAATCGTTTGAAGCTTTCTTT.

This chain connects TRBV2 to TRBJ2-1, with 13 bases identical to TRBD2. The V gene's germline CDR1 is SNHLY and CDR2 FYNNEI. This CDR3 region has 16 residues. The J segment lost 5 bases and the V segment lost 6 bases, leaving 7 bases of the junction unmatched. The CDR3 spells CASSLGLAGLNNEQFF. As DNA, the CDR3 is TGTGCCAGCAGCCTGGGACTAGCGGGGTTAAACAATGAGCAGTTCTTC.

The rearrangement uses TRBV9 and TRBJ2-7; 7 positions match TRBD1. This CDR3 region has 14 residues. Germline CDR1 and CDR2: SGDLS and YYNGEE. V dropped 3 bases and J dropped 2; count of bases not matched to a gene: 5. For the CDR3, the DNA is TGTGCCAGCAGCGCAGGGGGTTTGGCCTACGAGCAGTACTTC. Amino acids: CASSAGGLAYEQYF.

The V call is TRBV7-8, the J call TRBJ2-7; tentative D call: TRBD1 (6 bases). V lost 1 base and J lost 3, with 10 bases in between. Germline CDR1 and CDR2: SGHVS and FQNEAQ. This CDR3 spans 14 amino acids. CDR3 in DNA: TGTGCCAGCAGCTTAGTGGACAGAGACTACGAGCAGTACTTC. It is translated as CASSLVDRDYEQYF.